The clone carrying this TCR beta chain has only a few counts. Antigen unknown. These data come from a study of cytomegalovirus exposure and HLA in healthy donors. The PCR ran on 60 Vbeta and 13 Jbeta primers. Here immunoSEQ multiplex PCR was the method, and the copy in TCRdb shows in-frame clones only, minus some. The sample carries 150,000 or so clones, 65% to 85% recorded once. Study-level findings and limits: V- and J-gene trimming in TCR beta was tied to a missense DCLRE1C variant by an analysis performed later.

From germline, CDR1 is LNHNV and CDR2 YYDKDF (reference sequence). Trimming took off 0 bases at V and 4 bases at J, with 13 bases between the two ends. The CDR3 loop spans 16 amino acids. The genes are TRBV15 and TRBJ1-5; maybe TRBD1 (5 bases). The source is a male donor in good health and CMV-seropositive. The sample taken for sequencing was PBMCs. The CDR3 sequence is CATSRDGWGVNQPQHF. As DNA, the CDR3 is TGTGCCACCAGCAGAGATGGGTGGGGGGTGAATCAGCCCCAGCATTTT. The full variable domain, completed using reference TRBV15 and TRBJ1-5, is DAMVIQNPRYQVTQFGKPVTLSCSQTLNHNVMYWYQQKSSQAPKLLFHYYDKDFNNEADTPDNFQSRRPNTSFCFLDIRSPGLGDTAMYLCATSRDGWGVNQPQHFGDGTRLSIL.